This TCR beta chain was identified in a study of blood T cell repertoires in COVID-19 (dated by TCRdb to about 2020). Regarding the research as a whole: The collaborator samples originated in the United States, Italy and Spain and spanned the acute and convalescent phases of COVID-19. Subjects who had been exposed to COVID-19, were actively infected with it, or had recovered from it provided the deeply sampled blood TCRbeta repertoires that made up the dataset. Where HLA class I and class II types were available, the types were taken from metadata supplied by the sample provider, not from assay-based typing. The material from the prospective study consisted of cDNA or gDNA derived from T cells, B-cell-depleted T cells, or PBMCs. Samples were obtained from the ongoing ImmuneRACE study (first 160 participants) and from over a thousand subjects provided by 6 global collaborators. The sample metadata nearly always contained a de-identified subject ID, COVID-19 status, age in years and sex. The repertoires were released in a freely available public database meant as a resource for research on the immune response to SARS-CoV-2. Results the study describes overall, beyond this receptor: The quantity of clinical and demographic metadata differed by source and by participant and was supplied without curation.

TCRbeta CDR3 regions were amplified from genomic DNA by means of the immunoSEQ Assay, a bias-controlled multiplex PCR. The paper's processing steps were these. The number of nucleated cells in each sample was estimated by amplification of reference gene primers within the assay. To quantify the absolute abundance of each unique TCRbeta CDR3 rearrangement, sequence reads were collapsed and filtered. For each sample, productive Simpson clonality was calculated by taking the square root of Simpson's diversity index across productive rearrangements. TCRdb carries this immuneACCESS record with in-frame sequences only. Its versions omit some clonotypes, under half of them owing to an unresolved V gene in the studies checked, with the rest unexplained. V, J and clone size were drawn from that table, and D and trimming were deduced from the DNA. This sample is represented by 150,000 to 200,000 clones; 87% of them were singletons. The ten largest clones capture roughly 0.85% of the sample.

Samples from volunteer blood donors who had recovered from COVID-19 were contributed by a second Seattle source. The collaborating institutions used their own protocols to collect whole blood in K2EDTA tubes. For TCRbeta analysis, collaborators shipped samples as frozen whole blood, isolated PBMCs, or DNA extracted from either of those sample types. Comments on this clone: The target of this receptor is not known. No quality values exist for individual bases; no much larger clone is one base distant.

The CDR3 covers 17 residues, taking in both the cysteine and the phenylalanine. CDR3 DNA is the only sequence kept; it has 51 bases, read in frame from the first base. According to the germline V gene (reference sequence), CDR1 reads MNHEY and CDR2 reads SMNVEV. The V end gives up 4 bases and the J end 5 bases, leaving 15 bases in the junction not matched to a gene. This sequence was found in a woman between 18 and 30 years old who had recovered from COVID-19. In this chain, TRBV27 is recombined with TRBJ1-1; 8 middle bases align to TRBD1. The sample consisted of peripheral blood. The sequenced DNA: TGTGCCAGCAGTTCGATGACAGGGGTCCGACCCGGTACTGAAGCTTTCTTT. This sequence encodes CASSSMTGVRPGTEAFF.